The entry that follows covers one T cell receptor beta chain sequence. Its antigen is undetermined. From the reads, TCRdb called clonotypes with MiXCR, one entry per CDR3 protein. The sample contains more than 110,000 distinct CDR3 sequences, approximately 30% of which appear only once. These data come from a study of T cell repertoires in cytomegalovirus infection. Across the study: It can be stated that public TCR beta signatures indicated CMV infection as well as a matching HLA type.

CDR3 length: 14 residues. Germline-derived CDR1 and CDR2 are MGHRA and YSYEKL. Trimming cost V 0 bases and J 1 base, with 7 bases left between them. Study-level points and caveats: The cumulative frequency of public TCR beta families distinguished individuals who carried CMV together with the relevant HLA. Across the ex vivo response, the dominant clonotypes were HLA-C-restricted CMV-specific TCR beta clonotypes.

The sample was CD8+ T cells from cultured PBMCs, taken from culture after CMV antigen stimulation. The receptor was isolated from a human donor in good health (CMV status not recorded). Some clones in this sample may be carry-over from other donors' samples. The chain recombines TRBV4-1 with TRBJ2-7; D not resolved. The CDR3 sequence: CASSQERSSYEQYF. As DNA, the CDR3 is TGCGCCAGCAGCCAAGAAAGATCTTCCTACGAGCAGTACTTC.